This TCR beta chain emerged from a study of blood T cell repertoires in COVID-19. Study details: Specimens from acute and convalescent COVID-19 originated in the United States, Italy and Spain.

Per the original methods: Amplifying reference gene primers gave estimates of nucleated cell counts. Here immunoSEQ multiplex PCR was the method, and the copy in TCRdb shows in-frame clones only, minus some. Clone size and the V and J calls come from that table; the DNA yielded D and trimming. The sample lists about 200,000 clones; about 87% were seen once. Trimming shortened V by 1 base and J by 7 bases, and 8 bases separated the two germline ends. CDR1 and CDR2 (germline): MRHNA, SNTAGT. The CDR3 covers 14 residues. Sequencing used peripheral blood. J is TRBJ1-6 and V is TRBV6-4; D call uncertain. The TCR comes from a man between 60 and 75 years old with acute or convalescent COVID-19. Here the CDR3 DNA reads TGTGCCAGCAGTGACTGGAGCGGGAATTCACCCCTCCACTTT. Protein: CASSDWSGNSPLHF.